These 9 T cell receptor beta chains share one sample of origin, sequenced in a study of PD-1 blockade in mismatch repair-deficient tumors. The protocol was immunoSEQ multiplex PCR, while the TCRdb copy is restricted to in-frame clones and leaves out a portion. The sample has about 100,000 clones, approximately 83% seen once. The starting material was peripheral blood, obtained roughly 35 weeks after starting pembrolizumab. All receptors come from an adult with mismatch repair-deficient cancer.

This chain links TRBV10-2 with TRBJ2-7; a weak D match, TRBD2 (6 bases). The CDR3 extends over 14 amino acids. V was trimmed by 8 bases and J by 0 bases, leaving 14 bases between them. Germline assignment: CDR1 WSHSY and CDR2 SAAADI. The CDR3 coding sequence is TGCGCCAGCGGGGACTGGGGAAGCTCCTACGAGCAGTACTTC. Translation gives CASGDWGSSYEQYF.

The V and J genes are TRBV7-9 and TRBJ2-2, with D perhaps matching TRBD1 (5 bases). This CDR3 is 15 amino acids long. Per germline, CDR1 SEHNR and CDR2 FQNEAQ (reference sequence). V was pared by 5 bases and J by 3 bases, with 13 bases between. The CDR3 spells CASSPSQGYTGELFF. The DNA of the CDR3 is TGTGCCAGCAGCCCAAGTCAGGGCTACACCGGGGAGCTGTTTTTT.

As DNA, the CDR3 is TGTGCCGGACTTTTAGTGAGCACTGAAGCTTTCTTT. Its protein product is CAGLLVSTEAFF. V is TRBV30 and J is TRBJ1-1; D ambiguous. Trimming cost V 8 bases and J 4 bases, with 14 bases left between them. The CDR3 totals 12 residues. The germline gives CDR1 GTSNPN, CDR2 SVGIG (reference sequence).

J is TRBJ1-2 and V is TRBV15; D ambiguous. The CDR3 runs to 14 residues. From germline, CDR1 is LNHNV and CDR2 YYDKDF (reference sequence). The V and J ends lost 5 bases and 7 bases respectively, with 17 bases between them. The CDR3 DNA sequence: TGTGCCACCAGCCAAGGAGGACGGGCCAGTGGCTACACCTTC. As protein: CATSQGGRASGYTF.

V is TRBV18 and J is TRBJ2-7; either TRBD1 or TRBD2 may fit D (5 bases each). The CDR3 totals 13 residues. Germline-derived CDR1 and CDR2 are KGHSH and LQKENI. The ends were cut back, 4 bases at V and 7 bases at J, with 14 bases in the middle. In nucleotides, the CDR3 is TGTGCCAGCTCACGGGACCCCACCTTTGAGCAGTACTTC. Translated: CASSRDPTFEQYF.

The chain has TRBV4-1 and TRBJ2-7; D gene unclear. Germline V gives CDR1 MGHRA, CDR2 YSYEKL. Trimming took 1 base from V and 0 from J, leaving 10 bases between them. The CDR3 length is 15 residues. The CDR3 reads CASSQGADGSYEQYF. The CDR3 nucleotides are TGCGCCAGCAGCCAAGGAGCAGATGGCTCCTACGAGCAGTACTTC.

The CDR3: CASSLSWGLSTEIEQFF. The CDR3, as DNA: TGTGCCAGCAGTTTATCGTGGGGACTCTCAACGGAGATCGAGCAGTTCTTC. The chain is built from TRBV27 and TRBJ2-1; weak D call: TRBD2 (6 bases). The CDR3 consists of 17 residues. V was clipped by 0 bases and J by 10 bases, with 22 bases between them. The germline gives CDR1 MNHEY, CDR2 SMNVEV (reference sequence).

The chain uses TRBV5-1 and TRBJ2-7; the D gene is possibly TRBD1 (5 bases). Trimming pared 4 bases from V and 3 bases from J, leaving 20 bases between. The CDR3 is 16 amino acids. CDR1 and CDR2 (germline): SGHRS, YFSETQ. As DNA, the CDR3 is TGCGCCAGCAGCACCATTCTGGCAGGGCAAAACTACGAGCAGTACTTC. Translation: CASSTILAGQNYEQYF.

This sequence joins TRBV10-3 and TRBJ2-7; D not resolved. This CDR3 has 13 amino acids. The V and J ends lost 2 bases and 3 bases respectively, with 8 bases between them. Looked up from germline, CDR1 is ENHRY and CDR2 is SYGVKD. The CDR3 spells CAISENDGYEQYF. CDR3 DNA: TGTGCCATCAGTGAGAACGACGGCTACGAGCAGTACTTC.